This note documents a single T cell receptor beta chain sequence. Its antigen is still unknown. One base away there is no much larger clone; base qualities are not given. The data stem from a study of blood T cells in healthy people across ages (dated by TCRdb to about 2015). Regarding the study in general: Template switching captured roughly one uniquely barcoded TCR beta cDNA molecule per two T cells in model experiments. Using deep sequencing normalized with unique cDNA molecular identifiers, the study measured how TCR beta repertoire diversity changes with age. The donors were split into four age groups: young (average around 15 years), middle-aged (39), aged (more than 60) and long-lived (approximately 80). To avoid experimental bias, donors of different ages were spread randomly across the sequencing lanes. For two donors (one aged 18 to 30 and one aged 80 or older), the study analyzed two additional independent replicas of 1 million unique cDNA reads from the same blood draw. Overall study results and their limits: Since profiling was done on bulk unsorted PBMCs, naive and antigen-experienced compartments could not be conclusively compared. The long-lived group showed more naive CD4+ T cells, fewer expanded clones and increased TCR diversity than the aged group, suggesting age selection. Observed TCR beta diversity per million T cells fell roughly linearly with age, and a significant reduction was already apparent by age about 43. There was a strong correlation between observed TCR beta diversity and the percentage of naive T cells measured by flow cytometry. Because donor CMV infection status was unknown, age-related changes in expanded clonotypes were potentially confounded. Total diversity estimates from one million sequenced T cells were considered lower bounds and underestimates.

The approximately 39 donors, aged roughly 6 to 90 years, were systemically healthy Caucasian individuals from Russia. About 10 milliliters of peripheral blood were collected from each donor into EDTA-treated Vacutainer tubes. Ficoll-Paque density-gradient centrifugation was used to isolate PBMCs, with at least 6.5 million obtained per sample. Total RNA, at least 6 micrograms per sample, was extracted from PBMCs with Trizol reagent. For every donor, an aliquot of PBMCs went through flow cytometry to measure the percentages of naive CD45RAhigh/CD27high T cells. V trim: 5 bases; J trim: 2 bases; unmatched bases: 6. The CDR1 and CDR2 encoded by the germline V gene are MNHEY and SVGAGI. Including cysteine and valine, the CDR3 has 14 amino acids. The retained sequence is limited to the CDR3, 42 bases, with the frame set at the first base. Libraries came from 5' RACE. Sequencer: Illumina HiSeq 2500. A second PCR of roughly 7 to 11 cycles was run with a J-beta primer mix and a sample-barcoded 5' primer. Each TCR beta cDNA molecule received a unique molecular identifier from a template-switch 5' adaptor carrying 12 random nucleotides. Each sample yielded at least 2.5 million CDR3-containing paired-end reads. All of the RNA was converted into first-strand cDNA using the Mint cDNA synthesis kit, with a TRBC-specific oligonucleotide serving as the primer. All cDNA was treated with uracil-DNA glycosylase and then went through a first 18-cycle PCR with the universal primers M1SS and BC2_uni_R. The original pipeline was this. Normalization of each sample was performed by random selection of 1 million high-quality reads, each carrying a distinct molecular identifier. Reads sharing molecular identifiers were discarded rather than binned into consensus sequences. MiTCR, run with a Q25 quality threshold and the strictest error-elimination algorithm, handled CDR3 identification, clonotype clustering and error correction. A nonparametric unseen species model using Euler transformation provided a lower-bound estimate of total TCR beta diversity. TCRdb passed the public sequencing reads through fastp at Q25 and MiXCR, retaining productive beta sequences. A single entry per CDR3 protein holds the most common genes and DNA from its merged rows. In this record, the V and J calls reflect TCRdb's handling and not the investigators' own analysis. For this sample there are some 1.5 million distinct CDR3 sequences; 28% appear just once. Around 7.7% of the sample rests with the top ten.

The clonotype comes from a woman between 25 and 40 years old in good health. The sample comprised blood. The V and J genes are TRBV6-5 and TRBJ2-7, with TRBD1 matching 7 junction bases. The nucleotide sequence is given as TGTGCCAGCAGTCCACCGACAGGGACCTACGAGCAGTACGTC. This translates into CASSPPTGTYEQYV.